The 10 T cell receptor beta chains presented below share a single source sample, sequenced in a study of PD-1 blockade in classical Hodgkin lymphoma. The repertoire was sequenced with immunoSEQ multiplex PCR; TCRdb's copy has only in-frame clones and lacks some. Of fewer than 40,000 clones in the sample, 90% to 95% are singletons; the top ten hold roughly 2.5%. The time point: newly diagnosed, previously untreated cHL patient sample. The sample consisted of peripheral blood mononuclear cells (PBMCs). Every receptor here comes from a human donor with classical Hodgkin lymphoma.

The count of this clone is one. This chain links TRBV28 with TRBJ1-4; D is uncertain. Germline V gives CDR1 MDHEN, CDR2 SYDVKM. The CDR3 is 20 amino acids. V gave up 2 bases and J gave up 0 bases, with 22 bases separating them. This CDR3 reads CASSLMPLDWRSPTNEKLFF. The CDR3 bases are TGTGCCAGCAGTTTAATGCCCCTGGACTGGCGATCCCCAACTAATGAAAAACTGTTTTTT. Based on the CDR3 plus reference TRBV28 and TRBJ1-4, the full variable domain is DVKVTQSSRYLVKRTGEKVFLECVQDMDHENMFWYRQDPGLGLRLIYFSYDVKMKEKGDIPEGYSVSREKKERFSLILESASTNQTSMYLCASSLMPLDWRSPTNEKLFFGSGTQLSVL.

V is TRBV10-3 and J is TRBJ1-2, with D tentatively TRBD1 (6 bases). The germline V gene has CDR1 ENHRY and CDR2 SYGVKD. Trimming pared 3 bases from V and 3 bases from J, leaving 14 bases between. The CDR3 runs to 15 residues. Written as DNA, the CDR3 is TGTGCCATCAGTGATACGACTCAGGGGTACTATGGCTACACCTTC. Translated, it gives CAISDTTQGYYGYTF.

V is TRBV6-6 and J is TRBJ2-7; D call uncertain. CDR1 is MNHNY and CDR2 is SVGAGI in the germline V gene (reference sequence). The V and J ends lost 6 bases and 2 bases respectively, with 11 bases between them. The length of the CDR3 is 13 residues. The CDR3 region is CASSPQSAYEQYF. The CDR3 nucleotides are TGTGCCAGCAGCCCCCAAAGCGCCTACGAGCAGTACTTC.

CDR3 DNA: TGTGCCAGCAGCTCCAGGACTAGCCGATACACAGATACGCAGTATTTT. This translates into CASSSRTSRYTDTQYF. This chain links TRBV9 with TRBJ2-3; 8 nucleotides align to TRBD2. The germline V gene encodes CDR1 SGDLS and CDR2 YYNGEE. Trimming at V came to 4 bases and at J to 2 bases, leaving 9 bases not matched to a gene. The CDR3 is 16 residues long.

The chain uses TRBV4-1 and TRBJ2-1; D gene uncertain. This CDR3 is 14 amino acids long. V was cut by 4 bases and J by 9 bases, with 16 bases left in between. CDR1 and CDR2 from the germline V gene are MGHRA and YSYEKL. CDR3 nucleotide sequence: TGCGCCAGCAGCCCTTTCTTTGTGTTGGTTGAGCAGTTCTTC. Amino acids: CASSPFFVLVEQFF.

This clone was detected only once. CDR3 amino acids: CASSSIRGGGYGYTF. Written as DNA, the CDR3 is TGTGCCAGCAGTTCCATCCGGGGGGGCGGCTATGGCTACACCTTC. V and J are TRBV28 and TRBJ1-2; possibly TRBD1 for D (6 bases). This CDR3 region has 15 residues. The germline V gene has CDR1 MDHEN and CDR2 SYDVKM. Trimming took 4 bases from V and 4 from J, leaving 16 bases between them.

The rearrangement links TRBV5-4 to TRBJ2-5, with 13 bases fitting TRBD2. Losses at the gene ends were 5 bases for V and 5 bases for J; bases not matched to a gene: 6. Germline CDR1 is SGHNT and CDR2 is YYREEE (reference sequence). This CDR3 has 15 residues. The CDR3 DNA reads TGTGCCAGCAGTCGGACTAGCGGGAGAGGGGAGACCCAGTACTTC. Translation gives CASSRTSGRGETQYF. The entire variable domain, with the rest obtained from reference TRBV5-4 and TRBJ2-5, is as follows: ETGVTQSPTHLIKTRGQQVTLRCSSQSGHNTVSWYQQALGQGPQFIFQYYREEENGRGNFPPRFSGLQFPNYSSELNVNALELDDSALYLCASSRTSGRGETQYFGPGTRLLVL.

The DNA for the CDR3 is TGTGCCAGCAGTAAGACGCTCCAAGAGACCCAGTACTTC. Translation: CASSKTLQETQYF. V and J are TRBV7-3 and TRBJ2-5; D not certain. CDR1 is SGHTA, CDR2 FQGTGA, per germline. The V gene lost 6 bases and the J gene lost 1 base, with 9 bases spanning the gap. The CDR3 covers 13 residues.

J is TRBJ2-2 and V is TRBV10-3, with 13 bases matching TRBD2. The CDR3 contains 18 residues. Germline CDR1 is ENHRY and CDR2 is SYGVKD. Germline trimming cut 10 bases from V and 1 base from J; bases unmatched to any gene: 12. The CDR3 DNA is TGTGCCACCAGGGGACTAGCGGGGTTTAAGCAGAACACCGGGGAGCTGTTTTTT. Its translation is CATRGLAGFKQNTGELFF.

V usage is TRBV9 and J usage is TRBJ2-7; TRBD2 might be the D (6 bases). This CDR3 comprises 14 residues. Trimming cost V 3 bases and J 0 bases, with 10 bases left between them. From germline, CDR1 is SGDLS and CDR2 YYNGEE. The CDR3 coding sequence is TGTGCCAGCAGCGGGGGACTGAGCTCCTACGAGCAGTACTTC. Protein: CASSGGLSSYEQYF. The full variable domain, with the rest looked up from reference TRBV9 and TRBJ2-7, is DSGVTQTPKHLITATGQRVTLRCSPRSGDLSVYWYQQSLDQGLQFLIQYYNGEERAKGNILERFSAQQFPDLHSELNLSSLELGDSALYFCASSGGLSSYEQYFGPGTRLTVT.